What follows are 24 T cell receptor beta chains derived from one specimen sequenced in a study of T-cell reconstitution after alpha-beta-depleted transplantation in children. The TCRbeta library incorporated unique molecular identifiers. TCRdb fed the PCR reads into MiXCR, producing one record per CDR3 protein. Among 45,000 to 70,000 distinct CDR3 sequences listed, 44% were seen once. The sequencing used PBMCs, mostly from graft donor cells, collected 360 days after TCRalphabeta/CD19-depleted stem cell transplant. Receptor source: a male patient aged 10 to 17 who had a stem cell transplant for acute lymphoblastic leukemia, so the T cells may come from the graft donor.

This clonotype was seen only a few times. This chain connects TRBV20-1 to TRBJ2-7; the match to TRBD1 covers 9 bases. CDR3 length equals 15 residues. From germline, CDR1 is DFQATT and CDR2 SNEGSKA (reference sequence). V dropped 1 base and J dropped 3; count of bases not matched to a gene: 7. Written as DNA, the CDR3 is TGCAGTGCTAGAGGAAGGGGGGGACAGGGCTACGAGCAGTACTTC. Translated: CSARGRGGQGYEQYF.

The genes are TRBV9 and TRBJ2-5; 7 nucleotides match TRBD1. Trimming took 0 bases from V and 5 from J; bases not matched to a gene: 4. Per the germline V gene, CDR1 is SGDLS and CDR2 is YYNGEE. The CDR3 spans 14 residues. The CDR3 region is CASSVGGGRETQYF. CDR3 nucleotide sequence: TGTGCCAGCAGCGTAGGAGGGGGCCGGGAGACCCAGTACTTC.

This clonotype was seen only a few times. The V and J genes are TRBV6-5 and TRBJ1-5, with 11 positions matching TRBD1. Per the germline V gene, CDR1 is MNHEY and CDR2 is SVGAGI. Trimming took 4 bases from V and 4 from J; bases not matched to a gene: 3. The CDR3 contains 15 residues. CDR3 bases: TGTGCCAGCAGTTCAGGGACAGGGGGTAATCAGCCCCAGCATTTT. It specifies CASSSGTGGNQPQHF.

V is TRBV7-2 and J is TRBJ2-7; D gene ambiguous. This CDR3 is 14 amino acids long. The V and J ends lost 2 bases and 3 bases respectively, with 11 bases between them. CDR1 is SGHTA and CDR2 is FQGNSA in the germline V gene. CDR3 region: CASSLRADIYEQYF. CDR3 DNA: TGTGCCAGCAGCTTAAGGGCAGACATCTACGAGCAGTACTTC.

The chain uses TRBV4-1 and TRBJ2-7, with D possibly TRBD1 on 6 matching bases. Germline V CDR1 and CDR2: MGHRA, YSYEKL. This CDR3 comprises 13 residues. Trimming cost V 5 bases and J 7 bases, with 15 bases left between them. In nucleotides, the CDR3 is TGCGCCAGCAGCTCACAGGGCCTCGGGGAGCAGTACTTC. This codes for CASSSQGLGEQYF.

This chain joins TRBV5-5 and TRBJ2-3; 10 bases map to TRBD1. The CDR3 sequence is 17 residues long. J was trimmed by 0 bases and V by 2 bases; bases with no gene match: 6. The germline V gene has CDR1 SGHKS and CDR2 YYEKEE (reference sequence). The CDR3 DNA follows: TGTGCCAGCAGCTTTGCCGGGACAGGGGCTAGCACAGATACGCAGTATTTT. Residues: CASSFAGTGASTDTQYF. Variable domain in full (rest from reference TRBV5-5 and TRBJ2-3): DAGVTQSPTHLIKTRGQQVTLRCSPISGHKSVSWYQQVLGQGPQFIFQYYEKEERGRGNFPDRFSARQFPNYSSELNVNALLLGDSALYLCASSFAGTGASTDTQYFGPGTRLTVL.

The chain carries TRBV28 and TRBJ2-1; D is undetermined. Germline V gene data show CDR1 as MDHEN and CDR2 as SYDVKM. The CDR3 loop spans 11 amino acids. Between the trimmed V and J ends, which lost 6 bases and 7 bases, there was a span of 7 bases. CDR3 sequence reads: CASRVANEQFF. CDR3 sequence (DNA): TGTGCCAGCAGAGTAGCAAATGAGCAGTTCTTC.

This clonotype was seen a handful of times. CDR3 DNA: TGCAGCGTGATACCGGGTCGCCGTTCGACTGAAGCTTTCTTT. It yields the protein CSVIPGRRSTEAFF. The chain employs TRBV29-1 and TRBJ1-1, with D unresolved. The V and J ends lost 6 bases and 5 bases respectively, with 19 bases between them. Per germline, CDR1 SQVTM and CDR2 ANQGSEA. CDR3 length: 14 amino acids.

The rearrangement joins TRBV20-1 to TRBJ1-2; 8 nucleotides line up with TRBD1. The CDR3 covers 12 residues. Trimming took 6 bases from V and 4 from J; bases not matched to a gene: 4. Germline loops: CDR1 DFQATT, CDR2 SNEGSKA (reference sequence). Written as DNA, the CDR3 is TGCAGTGCCTCCGGGACAGGCTATGGCTACACCTTC. It translates to CSASGTGYGYTF.

J is TRBJ1-3 and V is TRBV6-1; D is uncertain. Trimming pared 6 bases from V and 0 bases from J, leaving 12 bases between. This CDR3 has 15 residues. The germline CDR1 and CDR2 sequences are MNHNS and SASEGT. CDR3 region: CASRISILSGNTIYF. Here the CDR3 DNA reads TGTGCCAGCAGGATATCGATACTCTCTGGAAACACCATATATTTT.

The gene calls are TRBV11-2 and TRBJ1-2, with 11 bases fitting TRBD1. Trimming cost V 3 bases and J 8 bases; bases outside gene matches: 11. CDR3 size: 16 residues. Germline CDR1 reads SGHAT; CDR2 reads FQNNGV. CDR3 bases: TGTGCCAGCAGCTTCCTTCCCGGGACAGGGGGAGTCGGCTACACCTTC. It translates to CASSFLPGTGGVGYTF.

The rearrangement uses TRBV20-1 and TRBJ2-5, with TRBD2 matching over 7 bases. Germline V gene lookup returns CDR1 DFQATT and CDR2 SNEGSKA (reference sequence). The CDR3 consists of 14 residues. V trimming: 5 bases; J trimming: 1 base; junction bases outside the gene matches: 7. For the CDR3, the DNA is TGCAGTGCTTCTAGGGTAGCGGGCCAAGAGACCCAGTACTTC. Its protein product is CSASRVAGQETQYF.

This clonotype was found a few times. V is TRBV7-9 and J is TRBJ2-1, with D perhaps matching TRBD2 (5 bases). V shed 5 bases and J shed 10 bases, with 12 bases lying between them. Germline V lookup: CDR1 SEHNR, CDR2 FQNEAQ (reference sequence). The CDR3 has 12 residues. CDR3 region: CASSQISGEQFF. For the CDR3, the DNA is TGTGCCAGCAGCCAAATATCGGGGGAGCAGTTCTTC.

The gene calls are TRBV11-2 and TRBJ2-6; D may correspond to TRBD1 or TRBD2 (5 bases each). CDR3 size: 19 residues. The V gene lost 5 bases and the J gene lost 0 bases, with 20 bases spanning the gap. Germline CDR1 and CDR2: SGHAT and FQNNGV. Here the CDR3 DNA reads TGTGCCAGCAGCCGGGACGGGGCCCGAGTCGGCTCTGGGGCCAACGTCCTGACTTTC. It specifies CASSRDGARVGSGANVLTF.

This clonotype was observed a few times. The genes are TRBV20-1 and TRBJ2-1; D might be TRBD2 (6 bases). Trimming stripped 4 bases from V and 3 bases from J, with 25 bases between. Germline V gives CDR1 DFQATT, CDR2 SNEGSKA (reference sequence). The length of the CDR3 is 18 residues. In nucleotides, the CDR3 is TGCAGTGCTACCGAGGGTTATAGCCTTTGGGGGGTCTACAATGAGCAGTTCTTC. It codes for CSATEGYSLWGVYNEQFF.

This sequence joins TRBV20-1 and TRBJ2-3, with 10 bases fitting TRBD2. V lost 6 bases, J lost 2 bases, and 5 bases stayed unmatched. Germline V gene sequence: CDR1 DFQATT, CDR2 SNEGSKA (reference sequence). This CDR3 comprises 14 residues. The CDR3 region is CSAPLAGATDTQYF. DNA for the CDR3: TGCAGTGCGCCTCTAGCGGGGGCCACAGATACGCAGTATTTT.

The rearrangement links TRBV28 to TRBJ2-7; D is unclear. The CDR3 sequence is 16 residues long. Trimming took off 3 bases at V and 2 bases at J, with 17 bases between the two ends. Per germline, CDR1 MDHEN and CDR2 SYDVKM. CDR3 residues: CASSFLSARSAYEQYF. In nucleotides, the CDR3 is TGTGCCAGCAGTTTCCTAAGTGCTAGATCGGCCTACGAGCAGTACTTC.

This chain connects TRBV7-2 to TRBJ2-1; no clear D. Per germline, CDR1 SGHTA and CDR2 FQGNSA. The germline V and J ends were trimmed by 1 base and 4 bases, with 11 bases remaining between them. The CDR3 runs 15 residues. The CDR3 coding sequence is TGTGCCAGCAGCTTAGGAACTATCGGTTACAATGAGCAGTTCTTC. Protein product: CASSLGTIGYNEQFF.

J is TRBJ2-2 and V is TRBV6-2 or TRBV6-3; 12 nucleotides align to TRBD2. Germline assignment: CDR1 MNHEY and CDR2 SVGEGT. The CDR3 sequence is 20 residues long. Germline trimming cut 6 bases from V and 7 bases from J; bases unmatched to any gene: 21. The chain's CDR3 is CASRGRLAGAIDSRDGELFF. CDR3 DNA sequence: TGTGCCAGCAGGGGTAGACTAGCGGGAGCCATTGACTCGCGGGACGGGGAGCTGTTTTTT.

In its sample, this clonotype was seen many times. The chain uses TRBV7-8 and TRBJ2-1, with 9 bases that match TRBD1. CDR1 is SGHVS and CDR2 is FQNEAQ in the germline V gene. This CDR3 spans 17 amino acids. Losses at the gene ends were 5 bases for V and 4 bases for J; bases not matched to a gene: 12. CDR3 DNA: TGTGCCAGCAGCCCCTCTCGAGGACAGGGGACGTACAATGAGCAGTTCTTC. Translating it yields CASSPSRGQGTYNEQFF.

The chain combines TRBV7-2 with TRBJ2-7; no reliable D call. Germline CDR1 reads SGHTA; CDR2 reads FQGNSA. This CDR3 is 15 amino acids long. V was shortened by 0 bases and J by 3 bases, with 12 bases between the two germline ends. CDR3 sequence reads: CASSLALGGNYEQYF. Here the CDR3 DNA reads TGTGCCAGCAGCTTAGCGCTGGGCGGAAACTACGAGCAGTACTTC.

This clonotype came up once. The chain combines TRBV13 with TRBJ2-7; 10 nucleotides match TRBD1. V lost 5 bases to trimming and J lost 5 bases; unmatched junction nucleotides: 9. This CDR3 has 15 amino acids. Germline-derived CDR1 and CDR2 are PRHDT and FYEKMQ (reference sequence). Here the CDR3 reads CASSQGQGGIHEQYF. In DNA, the CDR3 is TGTGCCAGCAGCCAAGGACAGGGGGGGATCCACGAGCAGTACTTC.

The gene calls are TRBV27 and TRBJ1-5; no definite D call. V lost 5 bases to trimming and J lost 0 bases, with 11 bases between them. Germline assignment: CDR1 MNHEY and CDR2 SMNVEV (reference sequence). This CDR3 is built from 15 residues. CDR3 sequence reads: CASSLRPYSNQPQHF. CDR3 nucleotides: TGTGCCAGCAGTCTCCGCCCTTATAGCAATCAGCCCCAGCATTTT.

This clonotype was counted a few times. The CDR3 sequence: CASSSGTSGGSNEQFF. The CDR3 bases are TGTGCCAGCAGCTCAGGGACTAGCGGGGGATCCAATGAGCAGTTCTTC. The chain uses TRBV7-3 and TRBJ2-1, with TRBD2 identical over 14 bases. The trim removed 4 bases at V and 6 bases at J, leaving 5 bases unmatched. The CDR3 loop spans 16 amino acids. Germline V gene lookup returns CDR1 SGHTA and CDR2 FQGTGA.